The clone carrying this T cell receptor beta chain was seen a handful of times. Its target is unknown. The CDR3 contains 12 residues. Germline lookup yields CDR1 SEHNR and CDR2 FQNEAQ (reference sequence). The V and J ends lost 3 bases and 5 bases, in that order; junction bases with no gene match: 0. Sequencing used immunoSEQ multiplex PCR; TCRdb keeps in-frame clones, though not all of them. The sample has 20,000 to 30,000 clones; around 63% are singletons. These data originate in a study of T cell clones after liver transplantation. Study-wide points: The donor-reactive repertoire was only partly measurable in two subjects, lacking donor cells.

The TCR comes from a human donor who received a liver transplant. The chain has TRBV7-9 and TRBJ2-5, with 7 bases lining up with TRBD1. The sequences come from CD4+ T cells from blood, collected before liver transplant. The CDR3 region has the DNA TGTGCCAGCAGCTTGGACAGGGAGACCCAGTACTTC. The encoded protein is CASSLDRETQYF.